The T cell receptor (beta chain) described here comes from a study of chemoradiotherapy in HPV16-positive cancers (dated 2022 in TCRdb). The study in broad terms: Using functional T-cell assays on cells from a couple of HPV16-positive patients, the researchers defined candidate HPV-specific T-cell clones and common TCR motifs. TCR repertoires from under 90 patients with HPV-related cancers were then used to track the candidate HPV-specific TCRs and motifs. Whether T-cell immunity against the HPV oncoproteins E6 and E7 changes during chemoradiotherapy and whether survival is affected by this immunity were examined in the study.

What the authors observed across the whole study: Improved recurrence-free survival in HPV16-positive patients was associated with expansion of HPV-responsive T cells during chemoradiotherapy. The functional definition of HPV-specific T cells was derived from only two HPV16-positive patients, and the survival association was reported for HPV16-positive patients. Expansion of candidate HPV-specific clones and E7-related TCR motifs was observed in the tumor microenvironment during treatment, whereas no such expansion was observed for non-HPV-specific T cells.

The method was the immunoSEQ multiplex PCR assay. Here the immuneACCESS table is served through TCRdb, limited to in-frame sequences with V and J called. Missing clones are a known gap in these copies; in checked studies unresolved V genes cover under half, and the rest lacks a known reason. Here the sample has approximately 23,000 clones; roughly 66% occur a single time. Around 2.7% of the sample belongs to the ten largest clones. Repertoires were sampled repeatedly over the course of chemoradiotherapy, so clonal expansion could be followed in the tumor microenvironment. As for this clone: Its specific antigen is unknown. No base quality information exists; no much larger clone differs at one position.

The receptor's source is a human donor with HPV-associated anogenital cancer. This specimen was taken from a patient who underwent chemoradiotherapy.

Here is the DNA: TGTGCCAGCAGCCTAGGGACAGACTATGGCTACACCTTC. The resulting protein is CASSLGTDYGYTF. Here the chain combines TRBV7-2 and TRBJ1-2, with 7 central nucleotides matching TRBD1. Spanning cysteine to phenylalanine, the CDR3 consists of 13 amino acids. CDR3 DNA only is kept here, 39 bases in frame from base 1. V is pruned by 5 bases and J by 3 bases, leaving 3 bases of the junction without a gene match. In the germline V gene, CDR1 corresponds to SGHTA and CDR2 to FQGNSA. Supplemented by the reference TRBV7-2 and TRBJ1-2 proteins around the CDR3, the complete variable domain is GAGVSQSPSNKVTEKGKDVELRCDPISGHTALYWYRQSLGQGLEFLIYFQGNSAPDKSGLPSDRFSAERTGGSVSTLTIQRTQQEDSAVYLCASSLGTDYGYTFGSGTRLTVV.